The T cell receptor (beta chain) described here comes from a study of T cells in Graves' hyperthyroidism and ophthalmopathy. V was pared by 3 bases and J by 3 bases, with 14 bases between. CDR1 and CDR2 (germline): LGHDT, YNNKEL (reference sequence). This CDR3 has 15 amino acids. This clonotype came up a few times. RNA transcripts were the template for amplifying TCR beta CDR3 regions. When the TCR CDR3 underwent first-round RT-PCR, the HTBI primer set was used. TCRdb analysed the multiplex PCR reads with MiXCR anew, one entry per CDR3 protein. The sample lists some 490,000 distinct CDR3 sequences, about 20% occurring once.

Sample: blood. The rearrangement joins TRBV3-1 to TRBJ1-1, with D hard to call. The receptor was derived from a woman in her 70s with Graves' ophthalmopathy. The DNA of the CDR3 is TGTGCCAGCAGCCAGGCCGCTTTGAGGGACACTGAAGCTTTCTTT. Amino acid sequence: CASSQAALRDTEAFF. Combining the CDR3 with reference TRBV3-1 and TRBJ1-1 gives the whole variable domain DTAVSQTPKYLVTQMGNDKSIKCEQNLGHDTMYWYKQDSKKFLKIMFSYNNKELIINETVPNRFSPKSPDKAHLNLHINSLELGDSAVYFCASSQAALRDTEAFFGQGTRLTVV.